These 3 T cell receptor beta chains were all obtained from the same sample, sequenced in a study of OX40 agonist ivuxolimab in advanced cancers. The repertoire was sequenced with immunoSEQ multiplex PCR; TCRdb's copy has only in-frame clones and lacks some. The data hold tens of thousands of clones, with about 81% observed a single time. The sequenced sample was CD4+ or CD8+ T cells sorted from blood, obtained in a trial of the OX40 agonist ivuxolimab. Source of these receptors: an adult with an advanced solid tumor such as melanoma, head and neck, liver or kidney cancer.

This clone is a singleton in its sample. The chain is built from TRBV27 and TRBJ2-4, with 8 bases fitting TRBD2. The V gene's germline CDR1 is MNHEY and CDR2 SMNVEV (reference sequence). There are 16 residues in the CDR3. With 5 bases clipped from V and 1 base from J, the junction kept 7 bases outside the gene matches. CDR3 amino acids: CASSTGTSGAKNIQYF. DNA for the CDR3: TGTGCCAGCAGTACCGGGACTAGTGGCGCCAAAAACATTCAGTACTTC.

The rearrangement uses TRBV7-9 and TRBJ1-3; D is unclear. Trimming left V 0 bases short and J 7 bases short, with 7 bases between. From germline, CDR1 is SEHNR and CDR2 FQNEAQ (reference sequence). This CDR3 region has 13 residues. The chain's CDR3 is CASSLAVANTIYF. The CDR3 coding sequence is TGTGCCAGCAGCTTAGCGGTGGCGAACACCATATATTTT.

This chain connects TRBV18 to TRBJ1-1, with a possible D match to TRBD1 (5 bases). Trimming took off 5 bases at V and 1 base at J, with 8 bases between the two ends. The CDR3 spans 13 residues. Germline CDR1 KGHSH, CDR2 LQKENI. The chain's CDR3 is CASSEQENTEAFF. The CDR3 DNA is TGTGCCAGCTCAGAACAGGAGAACACTGAAGCTTTCTTT. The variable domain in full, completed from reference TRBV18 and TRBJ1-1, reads NAGVMQNPRHLVRRRGQEARLRCSPMKGHSHVYWYRQLPEEGLKFMVYLQKENIIDESGMPKERFSAEFPKEGPSILRIQQVVRGDSAAYFCASSEQENTEAFFGQGTRLTVV.